The subject of this entry is one T cell receptor (beta chain). This CDR3 has 12 residues. CDR1 is SGHAT and CDR2 is FQNNGV in the germline V gene. V lost 2 bases, J lost 6 bases, and 5 bases lay in between. This sample stems from a study of T cell responses to AZD1222 COVID-19 vaccine. Assay: immunoSEQ multiplex PCR; the TCRdb copy retains only in-frame clones and omits some. The sample shows 120,000 or so clones, about 88% of them seen only once. The chain joins TRBV11-2 to TRBJ2-1; D is ambiguous. The specimen comprised peripheral blood, sampled 28 days after the second AZD1222 dose. This TCR derives from an adult who received the AZD1222 COVID-19 vaccine. This chain's CDR3 is CASSLKVNEQFF. The CDR3 DNA is TGTGCCAGCAGCTTAAAGGTCAATGAGCAGTTCTTC.